This record looks at one TCR beta chain sequence and its context. Germline values: CDR1 SGHVS, CDR2 FNYEAQ. The V and J ends lost 4 bases and 4 bases respectively, with 18 bases between them. The CDR3 is 16 residues long. These data originate in a study of CD8 T cells in Susac syndrome. Random hexamers primed reverse transcription of about 0.45 to 1 ug RNA. The authors amplified TCR beta CDR3 across 54 Vbeta and 13 Jbeta using immunoSEQ multiplex PCR. TCRdb itself ran the immunoSEQ multiplex PCR reads through MiXCR, one entry per CDR3 protein. The table includes some 300,000 distinct CDR3 sequences, roughly 90% detected once. CD8+ and CD4+ T cells from blood underwent TCR beta sequencing, which was carried out in a high-throughput format. Negative isolation yielded CD4+ and CD8+ T cells, and FACS enriched TEMRA cells.

This TCR derives from a human donor with multiple sclerosis. V usage is TRBV7-6 and J usage is TRBJ2-3; no reliable D call. Sequencing was carried out using CD8+ T cells from PBMCs. The CDR3 DNA sequence: TGTGCCAGCAGCTCACCGCCAGGCCGTGGGGCAGATACGCAGTATTTT. It codes for CASSSPPGRGADTQYF. The whole variable domain, remainder taken from reference TRBV7-6 and TRBJ2-3, is GAGVSQSPRYKVTKRGQDVALRCDPISGHVSLYWYRQALGQGPEFLTYFNYEAQQDKSGLPNDRFSAERPEGSISTLTIQRTEQRDSAMYRCASSSPPGRGADTQYFGPGTRLTVL.